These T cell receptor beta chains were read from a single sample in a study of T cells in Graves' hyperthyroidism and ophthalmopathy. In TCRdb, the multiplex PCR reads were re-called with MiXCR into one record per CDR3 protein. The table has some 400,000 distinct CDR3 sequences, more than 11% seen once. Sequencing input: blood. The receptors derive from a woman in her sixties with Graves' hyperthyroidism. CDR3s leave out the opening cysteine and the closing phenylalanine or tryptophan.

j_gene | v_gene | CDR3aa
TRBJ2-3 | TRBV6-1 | ASSVGQGTPTDTQY
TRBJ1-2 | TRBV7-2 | ASSRDAT
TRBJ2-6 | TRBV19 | ASSIVTSYGANVLT
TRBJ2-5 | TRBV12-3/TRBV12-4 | ASTTAGRETQY
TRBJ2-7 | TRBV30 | AWKPWTSSYEQY
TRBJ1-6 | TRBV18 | ASSPTENNSPLH
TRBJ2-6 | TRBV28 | GTSSGANVLT
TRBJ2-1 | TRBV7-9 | ASISGATSPYNEQF
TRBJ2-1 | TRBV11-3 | ASSLDQGSYNEQF
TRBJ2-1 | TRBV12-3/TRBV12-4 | ASSRRGRRLGLAGYNEQF
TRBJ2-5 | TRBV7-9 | ASRRASGREETQY
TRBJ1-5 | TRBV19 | ASSIVLSDQPQH
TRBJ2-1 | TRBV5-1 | ASRGAGVRSNEQF
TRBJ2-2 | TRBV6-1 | ASSHGVNTGELF
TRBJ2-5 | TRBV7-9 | ASSFRAGMAETQY
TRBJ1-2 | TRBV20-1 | SAPGTANYGYT
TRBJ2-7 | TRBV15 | ATSRASGHTYEQY
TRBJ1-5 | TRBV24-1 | ATSTGSQPQH
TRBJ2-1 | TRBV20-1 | SAKTGTSGSNEQF